Listed here is a single T cell receptor (beta chain). The data were produced by immunoSEQ multiplex PCR, yet TCRdb's version contains in-frame clones alone and is incomplete. The sample contains under 300,000 clones, 80% to 85% of which appear only once. This sample is drawn from a study of blood T cell repertoires in COVID-19. Overall study: Sources were T cells, B-cell-depleted T cells, or PBMCs; the material itself was cDNA or gDNA.

The CDR3 covers 16 residues. Unmatched junction bases numbered 7, after V lost 5 bases and J lost 0 bases. Germline V CDR1 and CDR2: SGHRS, YFSETQ. The V call is TRBV5-1, the J call TRBJ2-7; 11 positions match TRBD2. The source is a woman aged 55 to 70 with active or convalescent COVID-19. The sequenced sample consisted of peripheral blood. The CDR3 nucleotides read TGCGCCAGCAGATCAAATCTAGCGGGGGGCTCCTACGAGCAGTACTTC. Translated: CASRSNLAGGSYEQYF.